This is a list of T cell receptor beta chains from one sample in a study of T-cell reconstitution after alpha-beta-depleted transplantation in children. TCRdb redid the calling of the PCR reads with MiXCR, one entry per CDR3 protein. The repertoire includes 780,000 or so distinct CDR3 sequences, around 15% of them detected once, and just under 5% sits in the top ten. Sequencing used PBMCs, mostly from graft donor cells, obtained 360 days after TCRalphabeta/CD19-depleted stem cell transplant. These receptors all stem from a male patient younger than 18 who had a stem cell transplant for acute lymphoblastic leukemia, so the T cells may come from the graft donor. CDR3s include the opening cysteine and the closing phenylalanine or tryptophan. A D gene is named only where the DNA matches it firmly. Rows may omit the clone size; those that give it use once, few, many or a size class.

many	TRBV5-1	-	TRBJ2-3	CASSGHTATDTQYF	TGCGCCAGTTCGGGACACACCGCCACAGATACGCAGTATTTT
few	TRBV10-2	TRBD1	TRBJ1-2	CASSAKDRVGSYGYTF	TGCGCCAGCAGTGCAAAGGACAGGGTGGGAAGCTATGGCTACACCTTC
few	TRBV5-1	-	TRBJ2-5	CASTLTEETQYF	TGCGCCAGCACCCTCACCGAGGAGACCCAGTACTTC
many	TRBV5-1	-	TRBJ2-7	CASSLLAETYEQYF	TGCGCCAGCAGCTTGCTCGCGGAGACCTACGAGCAGTACTTC
-	TRBV20-1	-	TRBJ1-1	CSAIPDSTTEAFF	TGCAGTGCTATCCCAGACAGCACCACTGAAGCTTTCTTT
many	TRBV7-2	-	TRBJ2-1	CAAETYVRGEQFF	TGTGCCGCCGAAACATACGTCCGGGGGGAGCAGTTCTTC
-	TRBV5-1	-	TRBJ1-1	CASSFAQAEAFF	TGCGCCAGCAGCTTCGCCCAGGCTGAAGCTTTCTTT
few	TRBV2	-	TRBJ2-6	CGAGANVLTF	TGTGGCGCTGGGGCCAACGTCCTGACTTTC
few	TRBV29-1	-	TRBJ2-7	CSVTVFYEQYF	TGCAGCGTGACAGTTTTTTACGAGCAGTACTTC
-	TRBV5-1	-	TRBJ1-1	CASSLGGWGVNTEAFF	TGCGCCAGCAGCTTGGGTGGGTGGGGGGTGAACACTGAAGCTTTCTTT
-	TRBV25-1	TRBD2	TRBJ2-7	CASSDGVFSGRAVYKREQYF	TGTGCCAGCAGTGATGGTGTCTTTAGCGGGAGGGCCGTCTACAAACGCGAGCAGTACTTC
few	TRBV4-1	TRBD1	TRBJ1-2	CASSQDLYGQGAGGYTF	TGCGCCAGCAGCCAAGATCTCTACGGACAGGGGGCGGGTGGCTACACCTTC
-	TRBV7-9	TRBD2	TRBJ2-1	CASRPVTSGNNEQFF	TGTGCCAGCAGGCCAGTCACTAGCGGCAACAATGAGCAGTTCTTC
many	TRBV20-1	-	TRBJ2-7	CSASDGPDYEQYF	TGCAGTGCTAGTGACGGTCCGGACTACGAGCAGTACTTC
-	TRBV4-2	TRBD1	TRBJ1-2	CASSQSGTGVGYTF	TGTGCCAGCAGCCAATCGGGGACAGGGGTCGGCTACACCTTC
few	TRBV3-1	TRBD2	TRBJ2-7	CASSKTSGRAREQYF	TGTGCCAGCAGCAAGACTAGCGGGAGGGCCCGGGAGCAGTACTTC
few	TRBV15	-	TRBJ2-7	CATSSGDPVYEQYF	TGTGCCACCAGCAGTGGCGATCCGGTTTACGAGCAGTACTTC
few	TRBV7-9	TRBD2	TRBJ2-7	CASSTGTSVSYEQYF	TGTGCCAGCAGCACCGGGACTAGCGTCTCCTACGAGCAGTACTTC
-	TRBV4-2	-	TRBJ1-5	CASSQDLTRGKPQHF	TGTGCCAGCAGCCAAGATCTTACAAGGGGTAAGCCCCAGCATTTT
-	TRBV5-6	TRBD1	TRBJ1-1	CASSPEGAPTEAFF	TGTGCCAGCAGCCCGGAGGGGGCCCCCACTGAAGCTTTCTTT
many	TRBV9	-	TRBJ2-1	CASSVGGEQFF	TGTGCCAGCAGCGTAGGGGGTGAGCAGTTCTTC
many	TRBV20-1	TRBD2	TRBJ2-2	CSARPTSGLAIDTGELFF	TGCAGTGCTAGACCTACTTCGGGACTAGCGATAGACACCGGGGAGCTGTTTTTT
few	TRBV18	TRBD2	TRBJ2-1	CASSPPLALAGSNEQFF	TGTGCCAGCTCACCACCTCTCGCCTTAGCGGGCAGTAATGAGCAGTTCTTC
-	TRBV9	-	TRBJ2-5	CASSVAGGSGQETQYF	TGTGCCAGCAGCGTGGCCGGTGGTAGCGGACAAGAGACCCAGTACTTC
-	TRBV5-1	-	TRBJ1-3	CASSLVGVKAGNTIYF	TGCGCCAGCAGCTTGGTAGGGGTGAAGGCAGGAAACACCATATATTTT
-	TRBV14	-	TRBJ2-2	CASSQIGRTGRAGELFF	TGTGCCAGCAGCCAAATCGGAAGGACGGGTAGGGCCGGGGAGCTGTTTTTT
few	TRBV5-1	-	TRBJ2-6	CASSRLGTESGANVLTF	TGCGCCAGCAGCAGACTCGGGACGGAGTCTGGGGCCAACGTCCTGACTTTC
few	TRBV27	TRBD1	TRBJ1-1	CASSLSGRQGGTEAFF	TGTGCCAGCAGTTTATCGGGGCGACAGGGAGGCACTGAAGCTTTCTTT
-	TRBV11-1	TRBD2	TRBJ2-1	CASSPLGGLAALNEQFF	TGTGCCAGCAGCCCCCTCGGGGGACTAGCGGCCCTTAATGAGCAGTTCTTC
few	TRBV4-2	TRBD1	TRBJ1-5	CASSQDMTGGYQPQHF	TGTGCCAGCAGCCAAGATATGACAGGGGGCTATCAGCCCCAGCATTTT
-	TRBV10-3	-	TRBJ1-5	CAISAQGVNQPQHF	TGTGCCATCAGTGCCCAGGGAGTAAATCAGCCCCAGCATTTT
-	TRBV6-5	-	TRBJ1-3	CASSYTVSSHSGNTIYF	TGTGCCAGCAGTTATACTGTCTCCTCTCACTCTGGAAACACCATATATTTT
few	TRBV12-3/TRBV12-4	-	TRBJ1-2	CASTSLTLSWRYTF	TGTGCCAGCACCTCGTTGACCCTATCTTGGCGCTACACCTTC
-	TRBV7-2	-	TRBJ2-5	CASSFLFGETQYF	TGTGCCAGCAGCTTCTTGTTCGGGGAGACCCAGTACTTC
-	TRBV5-4	TRBD2	TRBJ2-1	CASSLDYRSGSNNEQFF	TGTGCCAGCAGCTTGGATTACCGTAGCGGGAGCAACAATGAGCAGTTCTTC
many	TRBV27	-	TRBJ2-7	CASSFYRDSIEQYF	TGTGCCAGCAGTTTTTACAGGGATTCGATCGAGCAGTACTTC
-	TRBV12-3/TRBV12-4	-	TRBJ1-2	CASSPGQTLYGYTF	TGTGCCAGCAGCCCCGGACAGACCCTCTATGGCTACACCTTC
-	TRBV27	-	TRBJ2-3	CASSFKTYLTDTQYF	TGTGCCAGCAGTTTTAAGACATATCTCACAGATACGCAGTATTTT
few	TRBV6-2/TRBV6-3	-	TRBJ1-5	CATSIAVWRDSNQPQHF	TGTGCCACCAGCATCGCCGTATGGCGAGATAGCAATCAGCCCCAGCATTTT
-	TRBV18	TRBD2	TRBJ2-3	CASSPRKAGASGVTDTQYF	TGTGCCAGCTCACCACGGAAGGCAGGGGCTAGCGGGGTCACAGATACGCAGTATTTT
-	TRBV5-1	-	TRBJ2-1	CASSRGDPINPYNEQFF	TGCGCCAGCAGCCGTGGGGACCCCATCAACCCCTACAATGAGCAGTTCTTC
few	TRBV7-3	TRBD2	TRBJ2-1	CASSRLRLAGSYNEQFF	TGTGCCAGCAGCCGATTACGACTAGCGGGCTCCTACAATGAGCAGTTCTTC
few	TRBV7-2	TRBD1	TRBJ2-7	CASSVVGQGRYEQYF	TGTGCCAGCAGCGTGGTGGGACAGGGGCGATACGAGCAGTACTTC
-	TRBV2	-	TRBJ1-4	CASSVEAGPNEKLFF	TGTGCCAGCAGCGTCGAGGCAGGGCCCAATGAAAAACTGTTTTTT
few	TRBV5-1	TRBD1	TRBJ2-1	CASSYGTGVNEQFF	TGCGCCAGCAGCTACGGGACAGGAGTCAATGAGCAGTTCTTC